This T cell receptor beta chain was documented in a study of CD8 T cells in ankylosing spondylitis. Findings and limits, study-wide: Ankylosing spondylitis blood seemed to carry a telltale TCR beta motif made of roughly eight highly homologous variants. With a CD8+ phenotype, disease-linked clones were relatively rare in peripheral blood. Matched ankylosing spondylitis synovial fluid reportedly showed significant enrichment of disease-linked clones.

This clonotype occurred many times. As yet, its antigen is unknown. V was shortened by 0 bases and J by 10 bases, with 11 bases between the two germline ends. The CDR3 sequence is 14 residues long. The germline V gene encodes CDR1 SGDLS and CDR2 YYNGEE. Quantitative 5'-RACE with molecular barcodes generated TCR beta libraries. TCRdb recomputed calls from the 5' RACE reads with MiXCR, one row per CDR3 protein. The table lists about 39,000 distinct CDR3 sequences, less than 4% of them singletons, with approximately 2.9% in the top ten. Material for sequencing was blood, either unsorted or a sorted T cell fraction (not recorded which). This TCR was recovered from a male donor with ankylosing spondylitis or in good health (not recorded which). The rearrangement joins TRBV9 to TRBJ1-6; no clear D gene. The CDR3 region is CASSVGAEASPLHF. CDR3 in DNA: TGTGCCAGCAGCGTAGGGGCCGAGGCCTCACCCCTCCACTTT.